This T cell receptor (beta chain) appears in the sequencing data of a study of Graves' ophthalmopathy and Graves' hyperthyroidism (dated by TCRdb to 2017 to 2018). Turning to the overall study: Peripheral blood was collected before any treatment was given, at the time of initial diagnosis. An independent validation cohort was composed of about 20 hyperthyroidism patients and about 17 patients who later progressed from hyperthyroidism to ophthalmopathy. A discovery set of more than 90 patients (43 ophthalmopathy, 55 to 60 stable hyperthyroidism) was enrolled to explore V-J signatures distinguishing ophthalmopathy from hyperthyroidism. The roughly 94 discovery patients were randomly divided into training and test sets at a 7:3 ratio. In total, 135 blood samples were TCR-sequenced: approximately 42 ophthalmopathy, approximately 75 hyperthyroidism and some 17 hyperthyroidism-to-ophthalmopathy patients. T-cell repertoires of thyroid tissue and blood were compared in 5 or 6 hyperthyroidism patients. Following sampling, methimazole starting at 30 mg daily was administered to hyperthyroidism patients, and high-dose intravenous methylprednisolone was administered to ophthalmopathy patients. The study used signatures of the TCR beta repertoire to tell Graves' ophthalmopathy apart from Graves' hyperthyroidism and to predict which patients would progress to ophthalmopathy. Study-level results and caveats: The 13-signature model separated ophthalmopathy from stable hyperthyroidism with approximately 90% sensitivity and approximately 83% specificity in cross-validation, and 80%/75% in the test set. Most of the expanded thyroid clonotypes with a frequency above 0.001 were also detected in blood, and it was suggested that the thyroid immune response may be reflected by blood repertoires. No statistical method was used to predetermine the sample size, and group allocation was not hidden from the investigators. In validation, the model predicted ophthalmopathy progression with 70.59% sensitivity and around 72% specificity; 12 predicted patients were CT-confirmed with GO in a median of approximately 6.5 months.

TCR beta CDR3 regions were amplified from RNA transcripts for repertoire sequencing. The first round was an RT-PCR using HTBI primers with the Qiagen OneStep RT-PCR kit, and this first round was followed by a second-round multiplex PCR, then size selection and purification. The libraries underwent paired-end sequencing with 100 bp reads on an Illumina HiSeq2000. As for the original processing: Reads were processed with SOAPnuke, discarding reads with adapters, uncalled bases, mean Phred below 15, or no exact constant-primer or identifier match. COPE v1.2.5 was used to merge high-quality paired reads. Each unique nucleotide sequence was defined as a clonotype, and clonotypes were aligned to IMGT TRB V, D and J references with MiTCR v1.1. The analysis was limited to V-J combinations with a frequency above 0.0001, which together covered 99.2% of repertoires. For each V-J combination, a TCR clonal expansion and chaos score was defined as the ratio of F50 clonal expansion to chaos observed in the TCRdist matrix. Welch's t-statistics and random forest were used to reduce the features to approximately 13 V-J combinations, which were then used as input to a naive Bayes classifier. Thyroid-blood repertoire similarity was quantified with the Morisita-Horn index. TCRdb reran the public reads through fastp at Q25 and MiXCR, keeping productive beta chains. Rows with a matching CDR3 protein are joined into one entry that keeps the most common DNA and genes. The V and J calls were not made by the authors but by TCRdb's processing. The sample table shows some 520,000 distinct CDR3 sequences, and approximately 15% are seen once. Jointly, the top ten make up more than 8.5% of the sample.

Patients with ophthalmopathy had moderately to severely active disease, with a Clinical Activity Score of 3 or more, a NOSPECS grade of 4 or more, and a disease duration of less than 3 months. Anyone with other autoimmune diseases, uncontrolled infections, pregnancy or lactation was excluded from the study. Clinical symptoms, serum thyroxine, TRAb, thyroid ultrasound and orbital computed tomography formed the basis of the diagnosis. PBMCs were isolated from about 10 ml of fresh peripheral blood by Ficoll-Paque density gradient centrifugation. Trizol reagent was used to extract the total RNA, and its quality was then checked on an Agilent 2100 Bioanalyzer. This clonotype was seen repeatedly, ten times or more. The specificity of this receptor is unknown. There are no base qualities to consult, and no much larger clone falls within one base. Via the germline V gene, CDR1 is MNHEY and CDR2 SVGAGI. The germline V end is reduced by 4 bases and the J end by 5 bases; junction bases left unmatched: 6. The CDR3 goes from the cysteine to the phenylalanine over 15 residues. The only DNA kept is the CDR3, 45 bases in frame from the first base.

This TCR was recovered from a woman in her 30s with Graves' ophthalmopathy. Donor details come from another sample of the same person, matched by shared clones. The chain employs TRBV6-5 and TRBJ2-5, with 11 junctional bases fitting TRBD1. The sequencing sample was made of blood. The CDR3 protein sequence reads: CASSSGQGAWETQYF. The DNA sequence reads TGTGCCAGCAGTTCCGGACAGGGGGCCTGGGAGACCCAGTACTTC.